The present entry profiles one TCR beta chain with its context. The data are from a study of T cell changes during pregnancy in multiple sclerosis. In germline, CDR1 is LGHNA, CDR2 YSLEER. The germline V and J ends were trimmed by 4 bases and 0 bases, with 16 bases remaining between them. The CDR3 totals 18 residues. Assay: immunoSEQ multiplex PCR; the TCRdb copy retains only in-frame clones and omits some. The table has under 70,000 clones, approximately 90% seen once; the top ten hold roughly 1.4%. This receptor was identified in a female donor with multiple sclerosis, enrolled in a pregnancy study. V is TRBV4-3 and J is TRBJ1-6; D gene unclear. Source: peripheral blood, taken in the second trimester of pregnancy. This chain's CDR3 is CASSPGLALSSYNSPLHF. The CDR3 DNA reads as TGCGCCAGCAGCCCTGGACTAGCGTTGAGCTCCTATAATTCACCCCTCCACTTT.